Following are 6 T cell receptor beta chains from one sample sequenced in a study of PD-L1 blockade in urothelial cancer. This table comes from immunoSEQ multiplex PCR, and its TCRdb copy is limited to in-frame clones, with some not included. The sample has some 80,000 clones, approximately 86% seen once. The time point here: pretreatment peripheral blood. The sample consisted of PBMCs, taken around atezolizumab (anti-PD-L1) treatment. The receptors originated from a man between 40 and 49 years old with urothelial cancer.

The CDR3 loop is CASSPSSGASTDTQYF. The CDR3 nucleotides are TGTGCCAGCTCGCCATCTAGCGGTGCTAGCACAGATACGCAGTATTTT. The J gene is TRBJ2-3, the V gene TRBV18; 7 bases match TRBD2. The CDR3 totals 16 residues. The V segment lost 6 bases and the J segment 0 bases; nucleotides outside the gene matches: 9. The germline gives CDR1 KGHSH, CDR2 LQKENI.

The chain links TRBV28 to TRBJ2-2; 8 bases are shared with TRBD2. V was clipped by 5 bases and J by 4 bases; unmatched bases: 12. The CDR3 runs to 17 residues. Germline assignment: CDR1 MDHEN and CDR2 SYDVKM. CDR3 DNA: TGTGCCAGCAGTCCCCCTCGGGGCGGGAGGATCACCGGGGAGCTGTTTTTT. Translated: CASSPPRGGRITGELFF.

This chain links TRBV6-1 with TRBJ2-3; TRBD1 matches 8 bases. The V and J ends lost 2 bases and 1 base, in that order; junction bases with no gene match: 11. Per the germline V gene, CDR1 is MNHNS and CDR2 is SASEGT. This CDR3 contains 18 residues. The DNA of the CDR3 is TGTGCCAGCAGTGAAACGAGGACAGGGCCCACTCGCACAGATACGCAGTATTTT. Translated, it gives CASSETRTGPTRTDTQYF.

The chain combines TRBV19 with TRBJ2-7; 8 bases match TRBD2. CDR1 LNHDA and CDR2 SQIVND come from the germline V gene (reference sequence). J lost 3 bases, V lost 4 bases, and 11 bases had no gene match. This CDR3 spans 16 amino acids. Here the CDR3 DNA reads TGTGCCAGTAGTACCCCTTCCGGGGCGGGGGGCTACGAGCAGTACTTC. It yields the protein CASSTPSGAGGYEQYF.

The CDR3 DNA sequence: TGCGCCAGCAGCTTGGCCACTATTCGTCGACAGGGGATGAACACTGAAGCTTTCTTT. It codes for CASSLATIRRQGMNTEAFF. The rearrangement joins TRBV5-1 to TRBJ1-1; TRBD1 matches at 8 bases. The germline CDR1 and CDR2 sequences are SGHRS and YFSETQ. Unmatched junction bases numbered 13, after V lost 0 bases and J lost 0 bases. The CDR3 runs 19 residues.

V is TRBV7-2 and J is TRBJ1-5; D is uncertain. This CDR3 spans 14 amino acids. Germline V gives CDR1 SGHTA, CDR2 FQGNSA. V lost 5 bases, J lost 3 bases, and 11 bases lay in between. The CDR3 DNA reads TGTGCCAGCAGCCGAGACCGGGTCAATCAGCCCCAGCATTTT. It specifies CASSRDRVNQPQHF.